The 9 T cell receptor beta chains below all came from one sample that was sequenced in a study of T cells in Graves' hyperthyroidism and ophthalmopathy (dated 2019 in TCRdb). Library preparation employed multiplex PCR. TCRdb records Illumina HiSeq 2000 as the sequencer. Amplification of TCR beta CDR3 regions was carried out from RNA transcripts. For the first round of RT-PCR on the TCR CDR3, the HTBI primer set was used together with the Qiagen OneStep RT-PCR kit. The raw public data were reprocessed by TCRdb itself: fastp quality trimming at Q25, MiXCR clonotype calling, in-frame beta chains only. Entries are consolidated by CDR3 protein sequence, retaining the most common genes and DNA. The sample table lists 500,000 to 600,000 distinct CDR3 sequences, approximately 20% of them with a count of one. The ten largest make up roughly 44% of the sample. The source material was blood. Receptor source: a man in his forties with Graves' ophthalmopathy.

The sample holds many counts of this clonotype. The chain joins TRBV12-3 or TRBV12-4 to TRBJ2-5, with D tentatively TRBD1 (5 bases). The CDR3 runs to 15 residues. V lost 3 bases and J 1 base, leaving 12 bases between the germline ends. The CDR3 nucleotides read TGTGCCAGCAGTTTCCCCCGCAGGGCCCAAGAGACCCAGTACTTC. This codes for CASSFPRRAQETQYF.

This clonotype was observed at least ten times. V gene TRBV6-1 combines with J gene TRBJ1-1; D is ambiguous. Germline V lookup: CDR1 MNHNS, CDR2 SASEGT. The CDR3 consists of 13 residues. Trimming took off 5 bases at V and 3 bases at J, with 10 bases between the two ends. CDR3 nucleotide sequence: TGTGCCAGCAGTTTAGGGCGGGACACTGAAGCTTTCTTT. It yields the protein CASSLGRDTEAFF.

This clonotype turned up a few times. The genes are TRBV11-2 and TRBJ2-6; D is unresolved. CDR3 length: 15 amino acids. Germline assignment: CDR1 SGHAT and CDR2 FQNNGV. Between the trimmed V and J ends, which lost 4 bases and 0 bases, there was a span of 7 bases. The CDR3 sequence is CASSYKGSGANVLTF. The CDR3 DNA follows: TGTGCCAGCAGCTATAAGGGCTCTGGGGCCAACGTCCTGACTTTC.

This clonotype appeared many times. The chain uses TRBV28 and TRBJ2-7, with 7 bases fitting TRBD2. The CDR3 totals 16 residues. Germline assignment: CDR1 MDHEN and CDR2 SYDVKM. V shed 5 bases and J 0 bases; nucleotides not matched to a gene: 10. The CDR3 region is CASSPLRGGSSYEQYF. The CDR3, as DNA: TGTGCCAGCAGTCCTCTACGGGGCGGGAGCTCCTACGAGCAGTACTTC.

This clonotype was seen a handful of times. V and J are TRBV4-1 and TRBJ2-7; tentatively, D is TRBD1 or TRBD2 (6 bases each). The CDR3 is made up of 16 amino acids. Per the germline V gene, CDR1 is MGHRA and CDR2 is YSYEKL. The V and J ends lost 1 base and 5 bases respectively, with 18 bases between them. CDR3 loop: CASSQGRPGDFHEQYF. DNA of the CDR3: TGCGCCAGCAGCCAAGGGCGGCCAGGGGACTTCCACGAGCAGTACTTC.

The sample holds a few counts of this clonotype. The chain carries TRBV6-1 and TRBJ2-2; 15 bases align to TRBD2. The CDR3 runs 16 residues. Germline trimming cut 6 bases from V and 6 bases from J; bases unmatched to any gene: 5. The germline V gene encodes CDR1 MNHNS and CDR2 SASEGT. This CDR3 reads CASSGTSGRRAGELFF. In DNA form, the CDR3 reads TGTGCCAGCAGCGGGACTAGCGGGAGGAGGGCCGGGGAGCTGTTTTTT.

This clonotype was recorded a few times. V gene TRBV7-3 combines with J gene TRBJ2-3; no clear D. The CDR3 loop spans 14 amino acids. Per germline, CDR1 SGHTA and CDR2 FQGTGA. V gave up 1 base and J gave up 2 bases, with 7 bases separating them. The CDR3 region is CASSLMELTDTQYF. CDR3 nucleotides: TGTGCCAGCAGCTTAATGGAACTCACAGATACGCAGTATTTT.

This chain joins TRBV12-3 or TRBV12-4 and TRBJ1-6; TRBD1 aligns across 7 bases. V lost 3 bases and J lost 7; bases outside the gene matches: 3. The CDR3 sequence is 14 residues long. CDR3 sequence: CASSLRGQNSPLHF. CDR3 DNA sequence: TGTGCCAGCAGTTTGAGGGGGCAGAATTCACCCCTCCACTTT.

This clonotype was seen a few times. The chain links TRBV20-1 to TRBJ2-7; no reliable D call. Deletions cut 0 bases from V and 3 bases from J, with 15 bases between. The CDR3 extends over 15 amino acids. Germline CDR1 DFQATT, CDR2 SNEGSKA (reference sequence). CDR3: CSARDEDGLFYEQYF. For the CDR3, the DNA is TGCAGTGCTAGAGATGAAGACGGGTTGTTCTACGAGCAGTACTTC.